Presented here are 23 T cell receptor beta chains from one specimen sequenced in a study of PD-1 blockade in classical Hodgkin lymphoma. The assay was immunoSEQ multiplex PCR, and TCRdb's table has in-frame clones only and misses some. Of about 97,000 clones listed, approximately 88% are singletons. The patients all showed relapse after autologous stem cell transplantation, while their brentuximab vedotin exposure varied. The starting material was peripheral blood mononuclear cells (PBMCs), obtained at baseline. Source of these receptors: a human donor with classical Hodgkin lymphoma.

The chain has TRBV10-3 and TRBJ2-7; D gene unclear. With 0 bases removed from V and 0 bases from J, the gap between germline ends came to 12 bases. CDR1 and CDR2 from the germline V gene are ENHRY and SYGVKD. The CDR3 length is 16 residues. In DNA form, the CDR3 reads TGTGCCATCAGTGAGTCCGGATCCCCCAGCTCCTACGAGCAGTACTTC. Protein sequence: CAISESGSPSSYEQYF.

This clone was seen only once. The chain is built from TRBV10-1 and TRBJ2-1; perhaps TRBD2 as D (5 bases). The CDR3 runs to 13 residues. The germline V and J ends were trimmed by 1 base and 9 bases, with 10 bases remaining between them. The V gene's germline CDR1 is WNHNN and CDR2 SYGVQD (reference sequence). The CDR3 region is CASSEWVEGEQFF. In DNA, the CDR3 is TGCGCCAGCAGTGAGTGGGTTGAGGGTGAGCAGTTCTTC.

This chain links TRBV5-1 with TRBJ2-6; maybe TRBD2 (6 bases). Germline CDR1 SGHRS, CDR2 YFSETQ. V was cut by 3 bases and J by 0 bases, with 13 bases left in between. CDR3 length: 17 amino acids. The CDR3 region is CASSSTGVASGANVLTF. The CDR3 region has the DNA TGCGCCAGCAGCTCGACGGGGGTTGCCTCTGGGGCCAACGTCCTGACTTTC. The full variable domain, with the rest looked up from reference TRBV5-1 and TRBJ2-6, is KAGVTQTPRYLIKTRGQQVTLSCSPISGHRSVSWYQQTPGQGLQFLFEYFSETQRNKGNFPGRFSGRQFSNSRSEMNVSTLELGDSALYLCASSSTGVASGANVLTFGAGSRLTVL.

This clone was found a few times. The chain recombines TRBV2 with TRBJ1-2; D call uncertain. The CDR3 is 14 residues long. Germline CDR1 SNHLY, CDR2 FYNNEI. Trimming shortened V by 1 base and J by 4 bases, and 10 bases separated the two germline ends. The CDR3 loop is CASSEGPPGYGYTF. Written as DNA, the CDR3 is TGTGCCAGCAGTGAAGGGCCTCCAGGCTATGGCTACACCTTC.

This chain connects TRBV15 to TRBJ1-4; no clear D. The CDR3 is made up of 12 amino acids. Germline V gene sequence: CDR1 LNHNV, CDR2 YYDKDF (reference sequence). The V gene lost 2 bases and the J gene lost 5 bases, with 3 bases spanning the gap. The CDR3 reads CATSRPNEKLFF. The CDR3 region has the DNA TGTGCCACCAGCAGACCGAATGAAAAACTGTTTTTT.

The chain recombines TRBV5-4 with TRBJ2-1; D gene uncertain. CDR1 and CDR2 (germline): SGHNT, YYREEE (reference sequence). The CDR3 is 16 amino acids. With 4 bases removed from V and 5 bases from J, the gap between germline ends came to 19 bases. The CDR3 coding sequence is TGTGCCAGCAGCAAGCCGGGTTCGGCAATCGACAATGAGCAGTTCTTC. Protein sequence: CASSKPGSAIDNEQFF.

The chain joins TRBV2 to TRBJ2-3; D ambiguous. V lost 8 bases to trimming and J lost 6 bases, with 9 bases between them. Germline V gene data show CDR1 as SNHLY and CDR2 as FYNNEI. This CDR3 is built from 11 residues. The CDR3 DNA is TGTGCCAGCCGAGCCGAGGATACGCAGTATTTT. Amino acid sequence: CASRAEDTQYF.

This clone was picked up one time. This chain joins TRBV25-1 and TRBJ1-1, with D possibly TRBD1 on 6 matching bases. CDR1 is MGHDK, CDR2 SYGVNS, per germline. This CDR3 is 14 amino acids long. V gave up 6 bases and J gave up 6 bases, with 17 bases separating them. The DNA for the CDR3 is TGTGCCAGCAGCGATAGGGGGGGAATCGCTGAAGCTTTCTTT. Protein sequence: CASSDRGGIAEAFF. Filled out from reference TRBV25-1 and TRBJ1-1, the complete variable domain reads EADIYQTPRYLVIGTGKKITLECSQTMGHDKMYWYQQDPGMELHLIHYSYGVNSTEKGDLSSESTVSRIRTEHFPLTLESARPSHTSQYLCASSDRGGIAEAFFGQGTRLTVV.

Note on this clone: Mismatch with germline at one junction end may stem from a read error. This rearrangement joins TRBV6-4 to TRBJ2-1; 7 bases are shared with TRBD2. Germline V gene sequence: CDR1 MRHNA, CDR2 SNTAGT. The CDR3 runs 14 residues. DNA of the CDR3: TGTGCCAGCAGCCGGGACTATTCGTACAGTGAGCAGTTCTTC. Translating gives CASSRDYSYSEQFF.

This rearrangement joins TRBV2 to TRBJ2-1; 8 nucleotides agree with TRBD2. CDR1 and CDR2 from the germline V gene are SNHLY and FYNNEI. The CDR3 extends over 12 amino acids. With 8 bases clipped from V and 6 bases from J, the junction kept 3 bases outside the gene matches. The CDR3 region is CASGGTSNEQFF. The CDR3 DNA follows: TGTGCCAGCGGGGGGACTAGCAATGAGCAGTTCTTC.

The rearrangement links TRBV7-8 to TRBJ1-1; 8 bases match TRBD1. The CDR3 has 14 amino acids. Germline V gene sequence: CDR1 SGHVS, CDR2 FQNEAQ. J lost 3 bases, V lost 8 bases, and 8 bases had no gene match. The CDR3: CASLRQGIDTEAFF. The CDR3 DNA sequence: TGTGCCAGCCTCAGACAGGGGATCGACACTGAAGCTTTCTTT.

This sequence joins TRBV5-1 and TRBJ1-6, with D tentatively TRBD1 (6 bases). The CDR3 sequence is 15 residues long. V was clipped by 4 bases and J by 10 bases, with 18 bases between them. Looked up from germline, CDR1 is SGHRS and CDR2 is YFSETQ. CDR3: CASSNLDRGASPLHF. The CDR3 nucleotides read TGCGCCAGCAGCAACTTGGACAGAGGGGCATCACCCCTCCACTTT.

This chain connects TRBV27 to TRBJ1-1; 8 bases agree with TRBD1. Germline-derived CDR1 and CDR2 are MNHEY and SMNVEV (reference sequence). The CDR3 sequence is 14 residues long. The trim removed 5 bases at V and 3 bases at J, leaving 5 bases unmatched. This chain's CDR3 is CASSDRGGYTEAFF. CDR3 nucleotide sequence: TGTGCCAGCAGTGACAGGGGAGGGTACACTGAAGCTTTCTTT.

Regarding this clone: The sample carries other DNA sequences with the same CDR3. This rearrangement joins TRBV5-6 to TRBJ2-5; no reliable D call. V dropped 0 bases and J dropped 4 bases, with 7 bases sitting between them. Germline lookup yields CDR1 SGHDT and CDR2 YYEEEE. The CDR3 consists of 13 residues. For the CDR3, the DNA is TGTGCCAGCAGCTTGGTGGGCCGAGAGACCCAGTACTTC. Its protein product is CASSLVGRETQYF.

The J gene is TRBJ2-7, the V gene TRBV5-4, with 9 bases matching TRBD2. The V and J ends lost 0 bases and 1 base, in that order; junction bases with no gene match: 8. CDR1 is SGHNT and CDR2 is YYREEE in the germline V gene (reference sequence). The CDR3 consists of 17 residues. The CDR3 loop is CASSLGVLSGGSYEQYF. The CDR3 DNA reads TGTGCCAGCAGCTTGGGCGTCCTAAGCGGGGGGTCCTACGAGCAGTACTTC. The variable domain in full, with the rest retrieved from reference TRBV5-4 and TRBJ2-7, is ETGVTQSPTHLIKTRGQQVTLRCSSQSGHNTVSWYQQALGQGPQFIFQYYREEENGRGNFPPRFSGLQFPNYSSELNVNALELDDSALYLCASSLGVLSGGSYEQYFGPGTRLTVT.

This rearrangement joins TRBV9 to TRBJ2-1, with 9 bases aligning to TRBD2. Germline CDR1 is SGDLS and CDR2 is YYNGEE. The CDR3 sequence is 15 residues long. J gave up 7 bases and V 0 bases, and 5 bases lay outside the gene matches. CDR3 coding DNA: TGTGCCAGCAGCGTAGGCGGACTAGCGCTGAATGAGCAGTTCTTC. This encodes CASSVGGLALNEQFF.

This chain connects TRBV28 to TRBJ1-1, with no clear D. The V and J ends lost 6 bases and 5 bases respectively, with 16 bases between them. CDR1 is MDHEN, CDR2 SYDVKM, per germline. The length of the CDR3 is 14 residues. The CDR3 sequence is CASRRPAVGTEAFF. CDR3 sequence (DNA): TGTGCCAGCAGACGGCCGGCGGTTGGAACTGAAGCTTTCTTT.

The chain joins TRBV6-5 to TRBJ2-2; 7 bases map to TRBD1. Per the germline V gene, CDR1 is MNHEY and CDR2 is SVGAGI. This CDR3 comprises 15 residues. The ends lost 5 bases at V and 6 bases at J; junction bases unmatched: 9. DNA for the CDR3: TGTGCCAGCAGTCTTAGGCCGGGACAGCCCGGGGAGCTGTTTTTT. Translating gives CASSLRPGQPGELFF.

The rearrangement joins TRBV5-6 to TRBJ2-7, with D possibly being TRBD1 (5 bases). CDR1 is SGHDT and CDR2 is YYEEEE in the germline V gene. The germline V and J ends were trimmed by 4 bases and 4 bases, with 9 bases remaining between them. The length of the CDR3 is 12 residues. The CDR3 sequence is CASSQDTYEQYF. The CDR3 nucleotides are TGTGCCAGCAGCCAGGACACTTACGAGCAGTACTTC. Based on the CDR3 plus reference TRBV5-6 and TRBJ2-7, the full variable domain is DAGVTQSPTHLIKTRGQQVTLRCSPKSGHDTVSWYQQALGQGPQFIFQYYEEEERQRGNFPDRFSGHQFPNYSSELNVNALLLGDSALYLCASSQDTYEQYFGPGTRLTVT.

The chain is built from TRBV6-5 and TRBJ2-1; tentatively, D is TRBD1 (8 bases). Trimming removed 6 bases at V and 15 bases at J, with 18 bases between. This CDR3 is built from 12 residues. Germline values: CDR1 MNHEY, CDR2 SVGAGI. CDR3 sequence reads: CASSHRGRAPFF. The CDR3 coding sequence is TGTGCCAGCAGCCACAGGGGGAGGGCCCCGTTCTTC.

This clone has a single count. The chain combines TRBV29-1 with TRBJ1-2, with 7 positions matching TRBD1. Germline CDR1 is SQVTM and CDR2 is ANQGSEA. V lost 6 bases, J lost 0 bases, and 4 bases stayed unmatched. CDR3 length: 13 residues. CDR3 protein: CSVGTEANYGYTF. Here the CDR3 DNA reads TGCAGCGTGGGGACAGAAGCTAACTATGGCTACACCTTC.

The rearrangement links TRBV10-3 to TRBJ2-3; D is undetermined. With 6 bases removed from V and 1 base from J, the gap between germline ends came to 8 bases. Germline loops: CDR1 ENHRY, CDR2 SYGVKD. CDR3 size: 13 residues. CDR3 DNA: TGTGCCATCAGCGAAATTGGCACAGATACGCAGTATTTT. Protein sequence: CAISEIGTDTQYF.

This sequence joins TRBV5-1 and TRBJ2-1, with D possibly matching TRBD1 (7 bases). The germline V and J ends were trimmed by 5 bases and 7 bases, with 22 bases remaining between them. The CDR3 spans 16 residues. The germline V gene has CDR1 SGHRS and CDR2 YFSETQ. Here the CDR3 DNA reads TGCGCCAGCAGTTTATCGACAGGGAGGTCTCGGAATGAGCAGTTCTTC. It codes for CASSLSTGRSRNEQFF.